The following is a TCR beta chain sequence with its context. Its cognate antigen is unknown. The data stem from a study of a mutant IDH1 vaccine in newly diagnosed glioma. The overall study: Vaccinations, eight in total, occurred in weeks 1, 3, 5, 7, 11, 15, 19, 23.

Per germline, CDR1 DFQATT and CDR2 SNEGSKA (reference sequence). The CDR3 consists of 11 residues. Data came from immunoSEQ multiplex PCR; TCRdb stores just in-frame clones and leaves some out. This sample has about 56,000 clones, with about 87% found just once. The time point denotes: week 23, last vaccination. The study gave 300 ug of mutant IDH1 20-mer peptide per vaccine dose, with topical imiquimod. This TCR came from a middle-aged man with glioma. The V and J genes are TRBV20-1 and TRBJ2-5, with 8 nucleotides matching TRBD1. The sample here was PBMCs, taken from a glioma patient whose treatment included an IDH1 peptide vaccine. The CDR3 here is CGAGGLETQYF. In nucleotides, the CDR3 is TGCGGCGCAGGGGGCTTGGAGACCCAGTACTTC.